This paragraph covers one TCR beta chain sequence. Its matching antigen is unknown. Primers included in the PCR were 60 Vbeta and 13 Jbeta primers. Using immunoSEQ multiplex PCR, the repertoire was profiled, and TCRdb retains in-frame clones only, with some absent. The table records roughly 180,000 clones, about 85% of them present only once. This sample was included in a study of cytomegalovirus exposure and HLA in healthy donors. Whole-study context: The 100 million to 120 million unique TCR beta sequences, from about 179 million T cells, were found by an earlier analysis. General study findings and limits: It was reported that TCR beta sequences correctly inferred the HLA-A and HLA-B alleles for most subjects. In vitro data verified a few CMV-associated chains as specific for CMV antigens.

The junction had 4 bases not matched to a gene; V was cut back by 5 bases and J by 2 bases. The germline V gene encodes CDR1 SGHVS and CDR2 FQNEAQ. The CDR3 contains 15 residues. Sequencing input: PBMCs. This TCR derives from a boy younger than 10 in good health and CMV-seronegative. The chain employs TRBV7-8 and TRBJ1-2, with TRBD1 matching over 11 bases. Here the CDR3 DNA reads TGTGCCAGCAGCCCGTGGGACAGGGGGAACTATGGCTACACCTTC. Its protein is CASSPWDRGNYGYTF.